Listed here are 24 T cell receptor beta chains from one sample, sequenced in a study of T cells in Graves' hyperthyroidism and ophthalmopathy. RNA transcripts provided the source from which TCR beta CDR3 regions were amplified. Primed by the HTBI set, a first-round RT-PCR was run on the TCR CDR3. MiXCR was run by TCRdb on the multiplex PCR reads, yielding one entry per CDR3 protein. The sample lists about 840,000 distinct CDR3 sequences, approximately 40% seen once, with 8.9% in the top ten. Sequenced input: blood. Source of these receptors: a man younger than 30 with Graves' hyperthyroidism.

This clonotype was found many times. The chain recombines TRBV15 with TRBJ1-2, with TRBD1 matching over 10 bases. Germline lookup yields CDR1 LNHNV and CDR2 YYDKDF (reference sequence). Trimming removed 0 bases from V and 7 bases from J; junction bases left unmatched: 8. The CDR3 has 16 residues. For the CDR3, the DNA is TGTGCCACCAGCAGAGATGGGACAGGGGAAGATGGTGGCTACACCTTC. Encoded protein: CATSRDGTGEDGGYTF. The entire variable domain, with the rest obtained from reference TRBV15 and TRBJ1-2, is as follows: DAMVIQNPRYQVTQFGKPVTLSCSQTLNHNVMYWYQQKSSQAPKLLFHYYDKDFNNEADTPDNFQSRRPNTSFCFLDIRSPGLGDTAMYLCATSRDGTGEDGGYTFGSGTRLTVV.

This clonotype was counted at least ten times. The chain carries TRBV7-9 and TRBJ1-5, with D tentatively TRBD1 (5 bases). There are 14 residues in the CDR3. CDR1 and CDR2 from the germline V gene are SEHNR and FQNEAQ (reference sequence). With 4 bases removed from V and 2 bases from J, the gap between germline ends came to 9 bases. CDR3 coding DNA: TGTGCCAGCAGCTCTCGGGACGGCAATCAGCCCCAGCATTTT. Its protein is CASSSRDGNQPQHF.

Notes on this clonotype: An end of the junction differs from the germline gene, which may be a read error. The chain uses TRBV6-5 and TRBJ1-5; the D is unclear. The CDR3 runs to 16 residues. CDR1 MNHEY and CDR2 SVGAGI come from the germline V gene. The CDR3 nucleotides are TGTGCCAGCAGTTACGGGCCACTCATTAGCGATCAGCCCCAGCATTTT. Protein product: CASSYGPLISDQPQHF.

Written as DNA, the CDR3 is TGTGCCAGCAGCCAAGATATAGCAGGGGGCCTTATAGGCTACACCTTC. Protein: CASSQDIAGGLIGYTF. This chain links TRBV7-2 with TRBJ1-2, with 8 bases that match TRBD1. CDR1 SGHTA and CDR2 FQGNSA come from the germline V gene. The CDR3 is 16 residues long. V shed 5 bases, J shed 8 bases, and the junction held 16 bases outside the gene matches.

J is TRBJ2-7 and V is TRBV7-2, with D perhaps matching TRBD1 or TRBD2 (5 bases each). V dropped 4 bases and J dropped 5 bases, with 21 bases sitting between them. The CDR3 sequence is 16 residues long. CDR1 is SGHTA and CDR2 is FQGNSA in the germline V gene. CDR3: CASSYPRGTRAHEQYF. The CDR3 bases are TGTGCCAGCAGCTACCCAAGGGGCACTAGAGCCCACGAGCAGTACTTC.

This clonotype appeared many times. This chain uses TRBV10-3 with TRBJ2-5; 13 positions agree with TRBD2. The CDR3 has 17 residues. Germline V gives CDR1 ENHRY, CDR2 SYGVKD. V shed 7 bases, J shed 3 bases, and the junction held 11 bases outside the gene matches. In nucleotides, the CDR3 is TGTGCCATCAAAGGGAGACCGGGACTAGCGGGAAAAGAGACCCAGTACTTC. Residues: CAIKGRPGLAGKETQYF.

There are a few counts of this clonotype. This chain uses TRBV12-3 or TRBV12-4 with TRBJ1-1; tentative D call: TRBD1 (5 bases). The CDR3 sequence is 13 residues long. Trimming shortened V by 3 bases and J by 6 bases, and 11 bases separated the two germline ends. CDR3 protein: CASSLGDGAEAFF. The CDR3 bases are TGTGCCAGCAGTTTGGGGGACGGGGCTGAAGCTTTCTTT.

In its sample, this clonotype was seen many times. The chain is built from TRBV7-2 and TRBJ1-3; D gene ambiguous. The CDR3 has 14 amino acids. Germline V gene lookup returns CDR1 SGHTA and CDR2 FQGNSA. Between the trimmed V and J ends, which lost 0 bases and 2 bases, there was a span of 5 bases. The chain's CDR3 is CASSLAATGNTIYF. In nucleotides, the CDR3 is TGTGCCAGCAGCTTAGCAGCTACTGGAAACACCATATATTTT. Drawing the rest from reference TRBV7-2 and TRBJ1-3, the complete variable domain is GAGVSQSPSNKVTEKGKDVELRCDPISGHTALYWYRQSLGQGLEFLIYFQGNSAPDKSGLPSDRFSAERTGGSVSTLTIQRTQQEDSAVYLCASSLAATGNTIYFGEGSWLTVV.

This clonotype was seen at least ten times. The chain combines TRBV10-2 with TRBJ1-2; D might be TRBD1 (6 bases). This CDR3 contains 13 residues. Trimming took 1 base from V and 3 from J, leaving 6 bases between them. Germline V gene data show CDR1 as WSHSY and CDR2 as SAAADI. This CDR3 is CASSEWTDYGYTF. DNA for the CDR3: TGCGCCAGCAGTGAGTGGACAGACTATGGCTACACCTTC.

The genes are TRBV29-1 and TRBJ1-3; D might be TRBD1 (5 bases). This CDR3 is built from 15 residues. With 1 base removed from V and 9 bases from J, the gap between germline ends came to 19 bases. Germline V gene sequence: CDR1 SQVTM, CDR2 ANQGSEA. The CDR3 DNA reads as TGCAGCGTTGAAGGGGGGTTAGCGGGAGATATCACCATATATTTT. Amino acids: CSVEGGLAGDITIYF. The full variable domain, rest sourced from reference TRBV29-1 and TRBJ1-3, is SAVISQKPSRDICQRGTSLTIQCQVDSQVTMMFWYRQQPGQSLTLIATANQGSEATYESGFVIDKFPISRPNLTFSTLTVSNMSPEDSSIYLCSVEGGLAGDITIYFGEGSWLTVV.

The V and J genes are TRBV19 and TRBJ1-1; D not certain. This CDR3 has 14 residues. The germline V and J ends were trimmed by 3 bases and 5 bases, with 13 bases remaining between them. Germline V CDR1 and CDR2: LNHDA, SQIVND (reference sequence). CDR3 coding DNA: TGTGCCAGTAGTATCCACGAAGGTTTTACTGAAGCTTTCTTT. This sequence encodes CASSIHEGFTEAFF.

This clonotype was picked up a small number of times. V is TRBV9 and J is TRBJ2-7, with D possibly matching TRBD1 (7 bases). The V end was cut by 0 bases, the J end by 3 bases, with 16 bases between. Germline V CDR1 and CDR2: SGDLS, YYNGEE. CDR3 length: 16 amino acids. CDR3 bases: TGTGCCAGCAGCGTAGTGGAGGGGACAGAACTCTACGAGCAGTACTTC. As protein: CASSVVEGTELYEQYF.

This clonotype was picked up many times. CDR3 in amino acids: CASNPHSRGFLGYTF. The CDR3 bases are TGTGCCAGCAATCCCCATTCACGAGGATTTCTTGGCTACACCTTC. The J gene is TRBJ1-2, the V gene TRBV7-2, with D hard to call. With 7 bases removed from V and 7 bases from J, the gap between germline ends came to 22 bases. This CDR3 region has 15 residues. CDR1 is SGHTA, CDR2 FQGNSA, per germline.

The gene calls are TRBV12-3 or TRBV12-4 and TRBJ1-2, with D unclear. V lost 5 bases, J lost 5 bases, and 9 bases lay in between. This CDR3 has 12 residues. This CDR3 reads CASSAPGYGYTF. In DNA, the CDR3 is TGTGCCAGCAGTGCCCCCGGGTATGGCTACACCTTC.

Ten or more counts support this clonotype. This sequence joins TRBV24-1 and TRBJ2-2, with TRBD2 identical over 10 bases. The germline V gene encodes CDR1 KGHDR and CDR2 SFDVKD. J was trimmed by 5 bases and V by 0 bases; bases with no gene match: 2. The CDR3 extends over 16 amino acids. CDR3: CATSDLQGLATGELFF. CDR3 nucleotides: TGTGCCACCAGTGATTTGCAGGGACTAGCGACCGGGGAGCTGTTTTTT.

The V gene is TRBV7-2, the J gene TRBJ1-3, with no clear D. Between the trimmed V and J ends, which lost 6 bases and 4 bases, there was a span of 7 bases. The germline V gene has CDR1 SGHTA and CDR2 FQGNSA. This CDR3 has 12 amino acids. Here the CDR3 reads CASSVKGNTIYF. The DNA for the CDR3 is TGTGCCAGCAGTGTAAAAGGAAACACCATATATTTT. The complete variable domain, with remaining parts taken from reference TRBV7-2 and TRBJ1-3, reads GAGVSQSPSNKVTEKGKDVELRCDPISGHTALYWYRQSLGQGLEFLIYFQGNSAPDKSGLPSDRFSAERTGGSVSTLTIQRTQQEDSAVYLCASSVKGNTIYFGEGSWLTVV.

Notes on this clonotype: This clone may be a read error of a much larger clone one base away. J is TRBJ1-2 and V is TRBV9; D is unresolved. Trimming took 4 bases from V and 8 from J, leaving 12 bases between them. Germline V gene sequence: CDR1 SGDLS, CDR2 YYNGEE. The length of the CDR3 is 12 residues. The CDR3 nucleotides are TGTGCCAGCAGCTTATTGAGTGGCGGCTACACCTTC. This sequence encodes CASSLLSGGYTF.

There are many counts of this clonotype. The CDR3, as DNA: TGTGCCAGCAGGCCTATACTAGGGACACGGGACGAGCAGTACTTC. Translated, it gives CASRPILGTRDEQYF. The rearrangement joins TRBV7-9 to TRBJ2-7; weak D call: TRBD1 (6 bases). In germline, CDR1 is SEHNR, CDR2 FQNEAQ (reference sequence). The CDR3 has 15 amino acids. Between the trimmed V and J ends, which lost 6 bases and 5 bases, there was a span of 20 bases.

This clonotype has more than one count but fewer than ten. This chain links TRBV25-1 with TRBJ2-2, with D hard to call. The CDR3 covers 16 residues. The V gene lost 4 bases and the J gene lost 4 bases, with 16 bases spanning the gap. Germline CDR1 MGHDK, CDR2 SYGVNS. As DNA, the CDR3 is TGTGCCAGCAGTGCGTACGCTCAGGTACCCACCGGGGAGCTGTTTTTT. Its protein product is CASSAYAQVPTGELFF.

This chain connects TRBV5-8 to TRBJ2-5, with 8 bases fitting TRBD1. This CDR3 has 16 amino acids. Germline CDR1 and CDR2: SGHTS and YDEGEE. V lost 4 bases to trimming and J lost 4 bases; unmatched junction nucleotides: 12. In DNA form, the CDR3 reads TGTGCCAGCAGCGCCCGGACAGGGTTGGGGGTAGAGACCCAGTACTTC. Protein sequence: CASSARTGLGVETQYF.

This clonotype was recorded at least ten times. The CDR3 spells CASRKGLETQYF. The CDR3 nucleotides are TGTGCCAGCAGAAAGGGGCTCGAGACCCAGTACTTC. The rearrangement uses TRBV7-8 and TRBJ2-5, with D tentatively TRBD1 (5 bases). V shed 6 bases and J shed 5 bases, with 10 bases lying between them. The CDR3 has 12 residues. The germline V gene has CDR1 SGHVS and CDR2 FQNEAQ.

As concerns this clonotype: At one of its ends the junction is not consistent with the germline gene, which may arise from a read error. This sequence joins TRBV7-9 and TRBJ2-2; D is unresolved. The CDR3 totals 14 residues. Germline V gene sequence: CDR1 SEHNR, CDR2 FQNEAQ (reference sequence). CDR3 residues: CANSPPPNTGELFF. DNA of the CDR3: TGTGCCAACAGCCCACCCCCGAACACCGGGGAGCTGTTTTTT.

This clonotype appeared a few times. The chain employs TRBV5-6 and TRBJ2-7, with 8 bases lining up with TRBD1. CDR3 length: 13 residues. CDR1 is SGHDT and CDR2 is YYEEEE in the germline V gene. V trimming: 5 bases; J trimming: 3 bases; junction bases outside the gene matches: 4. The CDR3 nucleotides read TGTGCCAGCAGGAACAGGGGGATCTACGAGCAGTACTTC. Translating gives CASRNRGIYEQYF.

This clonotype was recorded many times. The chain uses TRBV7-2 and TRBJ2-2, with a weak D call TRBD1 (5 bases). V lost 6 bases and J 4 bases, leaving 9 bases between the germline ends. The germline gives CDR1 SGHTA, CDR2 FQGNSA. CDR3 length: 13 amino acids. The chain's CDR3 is CASRARVTGELFF. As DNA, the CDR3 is TGTGCCAGCAGGGCCAGGGTCACCGGGGAGCTGTTTTTT.